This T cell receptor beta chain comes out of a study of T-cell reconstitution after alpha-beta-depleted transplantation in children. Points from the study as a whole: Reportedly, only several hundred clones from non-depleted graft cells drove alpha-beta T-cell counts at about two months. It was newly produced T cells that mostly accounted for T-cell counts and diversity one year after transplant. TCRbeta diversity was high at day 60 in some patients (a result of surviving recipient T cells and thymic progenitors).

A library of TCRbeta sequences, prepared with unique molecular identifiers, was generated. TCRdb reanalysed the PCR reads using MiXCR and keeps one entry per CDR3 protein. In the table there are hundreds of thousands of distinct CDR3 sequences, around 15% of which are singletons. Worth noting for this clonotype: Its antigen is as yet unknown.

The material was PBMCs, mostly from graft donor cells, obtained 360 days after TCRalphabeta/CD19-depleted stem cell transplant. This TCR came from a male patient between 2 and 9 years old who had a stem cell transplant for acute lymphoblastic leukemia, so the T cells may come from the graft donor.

CDR3 nucleotides: TGTGCCAGCAGCCAGAAGTGGAGCTCCTACAATGAGCAGTTCTTC. Protein product: CASSQKWSSYNEQFF. This chain links TRBV11-2 with TRBJ2-1; no definite D call. Germline loops: CDR1 SGHAT, CDR2 FQNNGV. The V and J ends lost 5 bases and 0 bases respectively, with 11 bases between them. The length of the CDR3 is 15 residues.